The source of this T cell receptor (beta chain) is a study of T cells in Graves' hyperthyroidism and ophthalmopathy. TCR beta CDR3 sequences were amplified from RNA transcripts. RT-PCR in the first round (using the HTBI primer set) targeted the TCR CDR3. TCRdb re-called the multiplex PCR reads with MiXCR, one entry per CDR3 protein. The repertoire holds hundreds of thousands of distinct CDR3 sequences, with roughly an eighth as singletons. Whole-study results and caveats: The model forecast ophthalmopathy, anticipating it by a median roughly 6.3 months before onset.

This clonotype was counted a few times. Its antigen is not known. The receptor was derived from a man in his fifties or sixties with Graves' ophthalmopathy. The sample taken for sequencing was blood.

The CDR3 DNA reads TGTGCCAGCAAAGACAGGAAAAACACAGATACGCAGTATTTT. It encodes CASKDRKNTDTQYF. The V call is TRBV6-1, the J call TRBJ2-3; perhaps TRBD1 as D (6 bases). The germline V and J ends were trimmed by 7 bases and 2 bases, with 13 bases remaining between them. The germline CDR1 and CDR2 sequences are MNHNS and SASEGT. The CDR3 consists of 14 residues.